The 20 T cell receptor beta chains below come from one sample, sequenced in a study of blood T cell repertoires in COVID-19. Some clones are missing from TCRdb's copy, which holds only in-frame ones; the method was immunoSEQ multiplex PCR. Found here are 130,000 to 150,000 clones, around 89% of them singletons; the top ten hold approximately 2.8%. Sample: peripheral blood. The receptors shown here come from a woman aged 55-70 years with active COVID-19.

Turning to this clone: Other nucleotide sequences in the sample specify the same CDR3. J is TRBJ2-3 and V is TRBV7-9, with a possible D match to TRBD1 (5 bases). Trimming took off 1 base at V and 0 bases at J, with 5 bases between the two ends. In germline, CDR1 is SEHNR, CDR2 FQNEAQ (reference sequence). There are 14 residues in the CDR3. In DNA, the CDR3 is TGTGCCAGCAGCTTAGAGGGGAGCACAGATACGCAGTATTTT. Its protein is CASSLEGSTDTQYF.

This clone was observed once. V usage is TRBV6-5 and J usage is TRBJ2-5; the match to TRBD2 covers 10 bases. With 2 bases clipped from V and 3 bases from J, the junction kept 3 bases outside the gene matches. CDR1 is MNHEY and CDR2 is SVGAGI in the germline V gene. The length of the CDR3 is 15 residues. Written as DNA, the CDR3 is TGTGCCAGCAGTTACGGCGGGACTAGCGAAGAGACCCAGTACTTC. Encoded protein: CASSYGGTSEETQYF.

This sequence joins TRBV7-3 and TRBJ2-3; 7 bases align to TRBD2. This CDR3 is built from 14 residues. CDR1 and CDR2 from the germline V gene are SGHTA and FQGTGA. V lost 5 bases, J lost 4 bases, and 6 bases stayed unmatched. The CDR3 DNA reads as TGTGCCAGCAGCCCCGAGGGAGGGCCAGATACGCAGTATTTT. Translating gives CASSPEGGPDTQYF. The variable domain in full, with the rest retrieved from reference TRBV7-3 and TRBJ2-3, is GAGVSQTPSNKVTEKGKYVELRCDPISGHTALYWYRQSLGQGPEFLIYFQGTGAADDSGLPNDRFFAVRPEGSVSTLKIQRTERGDSAVYLCASSPEGGPDTQYFGPGTRLTVL.

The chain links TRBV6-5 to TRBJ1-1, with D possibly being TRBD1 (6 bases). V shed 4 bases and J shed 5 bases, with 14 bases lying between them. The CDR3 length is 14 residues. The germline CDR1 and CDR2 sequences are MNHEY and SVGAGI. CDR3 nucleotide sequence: TGTGCCAGCAGTTTTTCCCCAGGGACAACTGAAGCTTTCTTT. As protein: CASSFSPGTTEAFF.

CDR3 sequence (DNA): TGTGCCAGCAGTTTATTAGACAGGGGGAAGGATGGCTACACCTTC. Protein product: CASSLLDRGKDGYTF. This rearrangement joins TRBV28 to TRBJ1-2; 9 bases are shared with TRBD1. The CDR3 spans 15 residues. The ends lost 1 base at V and 6 bases at J; junction bases unmatched: 6. Germline V gives CDR1 MDHEN, CDR2 SYDVKM.

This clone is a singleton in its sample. The chain's CDR3 is CASHSPGTGLDEAFF. The CDR3, as DNA: TGTGCCAGCCACAGTCCCGGGACAGGGTTGGATGAAGCTTTCTTT. This chain links TRBV28 with TRBJ1-1; 9 bases are shared with TRBD1. There are 15 residues in the CDR3. Per the germline V gene, CDR1 is MDHEN and CDR2 is SYDVKM. With V trimmed by 8 bases and J by 7 bases, 14 bases remained unmatched.

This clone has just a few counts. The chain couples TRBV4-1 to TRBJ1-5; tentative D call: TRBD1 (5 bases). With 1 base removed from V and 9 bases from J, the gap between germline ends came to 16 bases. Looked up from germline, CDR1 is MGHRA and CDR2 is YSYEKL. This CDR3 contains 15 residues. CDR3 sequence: CASSQGQILSLPQHF. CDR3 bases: TGCGCCAGCAGCCAAGGACAGATTCTAAGTCTGCCCCAGCATTTT.

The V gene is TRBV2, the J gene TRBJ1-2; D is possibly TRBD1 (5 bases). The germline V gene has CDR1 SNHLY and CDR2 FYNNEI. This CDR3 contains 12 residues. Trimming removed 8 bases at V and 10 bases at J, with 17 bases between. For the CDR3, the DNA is TGTGCCAGCTCGGGTGGGGCGTTTTCCTACACCTTC. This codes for CASSGGAFSYTF.

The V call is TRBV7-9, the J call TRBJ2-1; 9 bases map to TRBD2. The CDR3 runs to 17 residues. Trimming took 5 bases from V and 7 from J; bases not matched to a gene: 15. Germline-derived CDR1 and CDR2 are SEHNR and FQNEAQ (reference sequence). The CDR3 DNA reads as TGTGCCAGCAGCAAAAGCGCCACCGCGGGAGGGAGGAATGAGCAGTTCTTC. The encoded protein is CASSKSATAGGRNEQFF.

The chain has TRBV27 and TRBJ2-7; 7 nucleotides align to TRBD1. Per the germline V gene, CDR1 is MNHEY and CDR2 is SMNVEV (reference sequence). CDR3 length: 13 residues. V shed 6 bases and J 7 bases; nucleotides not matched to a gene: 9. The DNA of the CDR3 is TGTGCCAGCAGGGCACAGGGGTCGGGGGAGCAGTACTTC. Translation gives CASRAQGSGEQYF.

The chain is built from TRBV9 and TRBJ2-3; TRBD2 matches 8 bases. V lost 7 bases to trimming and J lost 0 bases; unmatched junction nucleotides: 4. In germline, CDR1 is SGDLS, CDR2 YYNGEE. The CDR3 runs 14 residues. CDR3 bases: TGTGCCAGCCGGGGGGGAGGGAGCACAGATACGCAGTATTTT. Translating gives CASRGGGSTDTQYF.

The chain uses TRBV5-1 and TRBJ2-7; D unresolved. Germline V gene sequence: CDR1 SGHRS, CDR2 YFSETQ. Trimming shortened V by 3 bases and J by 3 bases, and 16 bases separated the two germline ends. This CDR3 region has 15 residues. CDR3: CASSSGFALHYEQYF. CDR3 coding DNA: TGCGCCAGCAGCTCGGGTTTTGCTTTGCACTACGAGCAGTACTTC.

The CDR3 nucleotides read TGTGCCAGGTCCGATGAGAGGGACACTGAAGCTTTCTTT. Translation gives CARSDERDTEAFF. The rearrangement joins TRBV2 to TRBJ1-1; D ambiguous. Germline CDR1 reads SNHLY; CDR2 reads FYNNEI. V lost 9 bases to trimming and J lost 3 bases, with 14 bases between them. The CDR3 runs 13 residues. The whole variable domain, remainder taken from reference TRBV2 and TRBJ1-1, is EPEVTQTPSHQVTQMGQEVILRCVPISNHLYFYWYRQILGQKVEFLVSFYNNEISEKSEIFDDQFSVERPDGSNFTLKIRSTKLEDSAMYFCARSDERDTEAFFGQGTRLTVV.

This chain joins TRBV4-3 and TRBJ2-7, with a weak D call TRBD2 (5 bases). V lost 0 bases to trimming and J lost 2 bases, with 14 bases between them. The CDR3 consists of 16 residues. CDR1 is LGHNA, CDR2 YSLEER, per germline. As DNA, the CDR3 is TGCGCCAGCAGCCAAGATTACCCGGACTTAACCTACGAGCAGTACTTC. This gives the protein CASSQDYPDLTYEQYF.

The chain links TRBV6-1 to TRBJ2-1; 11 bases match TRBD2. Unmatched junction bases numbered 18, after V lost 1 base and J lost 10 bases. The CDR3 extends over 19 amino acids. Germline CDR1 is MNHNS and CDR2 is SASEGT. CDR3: CASSEVAGGRGSPRAEQFF. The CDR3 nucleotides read TGTGCCAGCAGTGAAGTAGCGGGAGGGCGGGGATCTCCGCGAGCGGAGCAGTTCTTC.

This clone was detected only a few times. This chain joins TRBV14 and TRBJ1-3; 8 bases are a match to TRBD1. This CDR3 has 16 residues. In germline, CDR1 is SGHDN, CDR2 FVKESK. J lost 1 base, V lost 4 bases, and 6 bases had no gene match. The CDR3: CASSRQGTRSGNTIYF. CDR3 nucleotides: TGTGCCAGCAGCCGACAGGGGACACGGTCTGGAAACACCATATATTTT.

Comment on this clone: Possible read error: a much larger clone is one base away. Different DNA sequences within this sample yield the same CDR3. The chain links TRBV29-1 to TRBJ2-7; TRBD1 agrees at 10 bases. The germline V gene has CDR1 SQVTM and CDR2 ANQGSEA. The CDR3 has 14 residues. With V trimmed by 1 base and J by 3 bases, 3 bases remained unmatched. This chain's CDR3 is CSVEVGDRGYEQYF. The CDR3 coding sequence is TGCAGCGTTGAAGTGGGGGACAGGGGCTACGAGCAGTACTTC.

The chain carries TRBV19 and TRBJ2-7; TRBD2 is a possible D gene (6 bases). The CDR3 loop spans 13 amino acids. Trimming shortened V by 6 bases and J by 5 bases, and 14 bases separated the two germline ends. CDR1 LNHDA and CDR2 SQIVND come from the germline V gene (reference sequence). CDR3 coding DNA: TGTGCCAGTAGCAACGGAGGGTATCACGAGCAGTACTTC. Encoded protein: CASSNGGYHEQYF.

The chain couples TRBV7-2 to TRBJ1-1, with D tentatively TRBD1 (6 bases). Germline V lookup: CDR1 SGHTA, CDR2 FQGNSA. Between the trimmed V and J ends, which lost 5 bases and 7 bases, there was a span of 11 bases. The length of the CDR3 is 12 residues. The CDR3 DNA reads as TGTGCCAGCAGCGGACAGCGGGGTGAAGCTTTCTTT. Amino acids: CASSGQRGEAFF.

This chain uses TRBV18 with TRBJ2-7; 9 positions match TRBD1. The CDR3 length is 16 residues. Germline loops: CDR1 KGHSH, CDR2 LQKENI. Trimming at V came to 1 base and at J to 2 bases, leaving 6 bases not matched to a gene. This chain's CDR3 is CASSPLAGTGTYEQYF. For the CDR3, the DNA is TGTGCCAGCTCACCACTAGCCGGGACAGGGACCTACGAGCAGTACTTC.